This T cell receptor (beta chain) is from a study of T cells after yellow fever vaccination (dated 2019 in TCRdb). General notes on the study: Libraries from fractions with low cell numbers were prepared with the SMART-Seq v4 Ultra Low Input RNA kit. The cohort comprised two healthy male donors, one aged 18 to 30 and one aged 30 to 40 years. To follow T-cell clones before and after both primary and booster YFV17D yellow fever vaccination, bulk TCR alpha and beta repertoires underwent longitudinal sequencing. Bulk PBMC replicates and cell subsets were isolated from blood drawn at multiple timepoints before and after both primary and secondary immunization. What the work shows at the level of the full study, not this receptor alone: Most clones expanded after primary vaccination (approximately 96% of CD4 and 88% of CD8) were re-detected after the booster, suggesting that broad memory maintenance occurred. Compared with the primary T-cell response, the secondary T-cell response was weaker but faster, peaking on day 5 rather than day 15. FACS-sorted repertoires could contain abundant contaminating clonotypes from the bulk population, so computational filtering was required. The study included only a couple of donors, which limits how far the findings can be generalized. A small fraction of clonotypes showed up in both the CD4 and CD8 compartments, probably as a result of convergent recombination.

The sample's treatment or condition label, in plain terms: live attenuated yellow fever vaccine strain. At each blood-draw timepoint, two biological replicates of bulk PBMCs were collected. PBMCs were isolated from peripheral blood using a standard Ficoll-Paque protocol. RNA was extracted with TriZol from bulk PBMCs, CD4 and CD8 fractions, and dextramer-positive and dextramer-negative fractions. The sample was run on an Illumina NovaSeq 6000. TCR cDNA was made using 5'RACE template switching, a step that added a universal primer site and unique molecular identifiers. Priming for cDNA synthesis came from both the TCR alpha and TCR beta constant segments. Library amplification used two PCR steps, and the second PCR step added sample barcodes and sequencing adapters. Libraries were sequenced on Illumina HiSeq 2500 (2x100 bp) or NovaSeq (2x150 bp). In the source study's methods: Demultiplexing of reads and collapsing into UMI consensus sequences were performed with MIGEC, and V(D)J alignment was carried out with MiXCR. Clonotypes responding to the vaccine were identified with edgeR on replicate PBMC samples, with the criteria of FDR below 0.01 and a log2 fold change above 5 up to day 15. Each bulk clonotype received a CD4 or CD8 identity based on whether the sequenced CD4 or CD8 repertoire contained that clonotype at higher abundance. TCRdb took the public reads, trimmed them with fastp at Q25, ran MiXCR for clone calling and kept in-frame beta chains. Rows merge per CDR3 protein into single entries with the most common DNA and genes. The V and J calls follow TCRdb's processing rather than the paper's. Here the sample has about 320,000 distinct CDR3 sequences; roughly 4.3% occur a single time. Together, the top ten hold roughly 19% of the sample.

V loses 5 bases, J loses 3 bases, and the germline ends lie 8 bases apart. The CDR3 sequence holds 12 residues, the cysteine and valine included. This entry keeps only the CDR3 DNA: 36 bases, framed from base 1. Looking up the germline V gene yields CDR1 MNHEY and CDR2 SVGEGT. This clonotype was observed a handful of times. Its binding antigen is unknown. Base qualities were left out, and no much larger clone turns up one base away. The TCR comes from a man aged 18 to 35 who received the YFV17D yellow fever vaccine. The input for sequencing was PBMCs, taken 15 days after the yellow fever booster vaccination. The chain uses TRBV6-2 or TRBV6-3 and TRBJ2-7, and perhaps TRBD2 as D gene, on 5 matching bases. The nucleotide sequence is given as TGTGCCAGCAGTCCGGGGATCTACGAGCAGTACGTC. It is translated as CASSPGIYEQYV.